The 14 T cell receptor beta chains below were found in one sample sequenced in a study of T cells expressing NK-cell markers. For each CDR3 protein, TCRdb gives one entry from its re-call of the 5' RACE reads, without DNA. There are 150,000 to 170,000 distinct CDR3 sequences in the sample, with roughly 35% held by the top ten. Specimen: blood T cells: a sorted CD56 or NKG2C T cell subset, CD4+ or CD8+ T cells, or bulk PBMC T cells (not recorded which). The source of these receptors is a woman aged 45 to 65 in good health.

The rearrangement links TRBV11-2 to TRBJ1-1; TCRdb calls TRBD1, which cannot be checked without DNA. This CDR3 contains 17 residues. Germline V gene lookup returns CDR1 SGHAT and CDR2 FQNNGV. CDR3 protein: CASSLDPMTGINTEAFF. Filled out from reference TRBV11-2 and TRBJ1-1, the complete variable domain reads EAGVAQSPRYKIIEKRQSVAFWCNPISGHATLYWYQQILGQGPKLLIQFQNNGVVDDSQLPKDRFSAERLKGVDSTLKIQPAKLEDSAVYLCASSLDPMTGINTEAFFGQGTRLTVV.

CDR3 region: CASSPGLAPYNEQFF. The chain employs TRBV7-7 and TRBJ2-1; without DNA, the TCRdb call of TRBD2 cannot be checked. Germline CDR1 reads SSHAT; CDR2 reads FNYEAQ (reference sequence). The CDR3 covers 15 residues.

The J gene is TRBJ1-1, the V gene TRBV29-1; without DNA, the TCRdb call of TRBD1 cannot be checked. This CDR3 has 17 residues. Germline values: CDR1 SQVTM, CDR2 ANQGSEA. CDR3: CSVVHPGTGLSNTEAFF.

The rearrangement joins TRBV2 to TRBJ2-3; TCRdb selects TRBD1, and the lack of DNA leaves this call unchecked. Germline loops: CDR1 SNHLY, CDR2 FYNNEI. This CDR3 contains 16 residues. CDR3 protein: CASSESMGRSADTQYF.

V gene TRBV5-1 combines with J gene TRBJ2-1; TCRdb proposes TRBD1, but this gene call is untestable without DNA. This CDR3 contains 15 residues. Germline V gives CDR1 SGHRS, CDR2 YFSETQ. This chain's CDR3 is CASSLGQGGNNEQFF.

V and J are TRBV19 and TRBJ2-3; no DNA is available, so the TRBD1 call from TCRdb remains unchecked. Per germline, CDR1 LNHDA and CDR2 SQIVND (reference sequence). The CDR3 is 15 amino acids. This CDR3 is CATQYGPASTDTQYF.

J is TRBJ1-2 and V is TRBV7-9; TCRdb returns TRBD1, unconfirmable since there is no DNA. The germline V gene has CDR1 SEHNR and CDR2 FQNEAQ (reference sequence). CDR3 length: 15 amino acids. CDR3: CASRVEDRADYGYTF.

The chain uses TRBV28 and TRBJ2-2; TCRdb gives TRBD2 as the D gene, but with no DNA this cannot be confirmed. The CDR3 has 17 residues. In germline, CDR1 is MDHEN, CDR2 SYDVKM. CDR3 sequence reads: CASSSSGLADRTGELFF.

The chain carries TRBV24-1 and TRBJ2-3; TCRdb names TRBD2, which stays unverified in the absence of DNA. The CDR3 has 14 amino acids. Germline V gene lookup returns CDR1 KGHDR and CDR2 SFDVKD. CDR3 amino acids: CAISSVASTDTQYF.

The rearrangement links TRBV24-1 to TRBJ2-2; the D call of TRBD1 rests on TCRdb alone, since no DNA is present to check it. This CDR3 is 21 amino acids long. Germline V CDR1 and CDR2: KGHDR, SFDVKD. CDR3 sequence reads: CATSDFGTGTTHRRDTGELFF.

This chain uses TRBV16 with TRBJ2-3; TCRdb indicates TRBD1, and absent DNA this call remains unverified. The germline CDR1 and CDR2 sequences are KGHSY and FQNENV. The CDR3 consists of 17 residues. CDR3 sequence reads: CASSQYGGQGVTDTQYF.

The gene calls are TRBV24-1 and TRBJ2-2; the TCRdb call, TRBD2, lacks DNA for checking. The CDR3 has 14 residues. The germline gives CDR1 KGHDR, CDR2 SFDVKD. CDR3 sequence: CATSDPRNGGELFF.

This chain uses TRBV12-3 or TRBV12-4 with TRBJ2-3; TCRdb returns TRBD1, unconfirmable since there is no DNA. This CDR3 comprises 16 residues. Here the CDR3 reads CASREGGAVSTDTQYF.

The chain carries TRBV13 and TRBJ2-3; TCRdb's D call of TRBD2 is untestable without DNA. Per the germline V gene, CDR1 is PRHDT and CDR2 is FYEKMQ (reference sequence). The CDR3 runs to 19 residues. The CDR3 loop reads CASSPGGLAGGLVPDTQYF.